The rows below give T cell receptor beta chains drawn from one sample of a study of T cells after yellow fever vaccination. MiXCR was run by TCRdb on the 5' RACE reads, yielding one entry per CDR3 protein. Here the sample spans approximately 300,000 distinct CDR3 sequences, 7.5% to 9% being singletons. The source material was PBMCs, sampled on the day of the first yellow fever vaccination. The origin of the receptors is a man younger than 35 who received the YFV17D yellow fever vaccine. Each CDR3 is given with its conserved first and last residue. D genes are given only for firm matches. Expanded clones are given a class, and other clones once, few, many or no size at all.

clone_size: few
j_call: TRBJ2-5
v_call: TRBV5-1
d_call: .
cdr3_nt: TGCGCCAGCAGCTTGGTGGAATTGGTCGGGGAGTCCCAGTACTTC
cdr3_aa: CASSLVELVGESQYF

clone_size: .
j_call: TRBJ2-2
v_call: TRBV5-1
d_call: .
cdr3_nt: TGCGCCAGCAGCTTGGGGGTCAATTGGAACACCGGGGAGCTGTTTTTT
cdr3_aa: CASSLGVNWNTGELFF

clone_size: many
j_call: TRBJ2-3
v_call: TRBV5-1
d_call: .
cdr3_nt: TGCGCCAGCAGCTGGGGCGGGCATAGGGGCACAGATACGCAGTATTTT
cdr3_aa: CASSWGGHRGTDTQYF

clone_size: .
j_call: TRBJ2-1
v_call: TRBV4-3
d_call: .
cdr3_nt: TGCGCCAGCAGCCAAGTCGAGGGACTGCTCAATGAGCAGTTCTTC
cdr3_aa: CASSQVEGLLNEQFF

clone_size: .
j_call: TRBJ2-7
v_call: TRBV7-9
d_call: .
cdr3_nt: TGTGCCAGCAGCCCAGGTTTGGGACGATCGGGCTTCGAGCAGTACTTC
cdr3_aa: CASSPGLGRSGFEQYF

clone_size: .
j_call: TRBJ2-3
v_call: TRBV12-3/TRBV12-4
d_call: TRBD2
cdr3_nt: TGTGCCAGCAGTACGGGACTAGCGGGTCCATGGGGAGATACGCAGTATTTT
cdr3_aa: CASSTGLAGPWGDTQYF

clone_size: few
j_call: TRBJ2-3
v_call: TRBV30
d_call: .
cdr3_nt: TGTGCCTGGAGTGTGGGGTCAGGGGGGCCCAGCACAGATACGCAGTATTTT
cdr3_aa: CAWSVGSGGPSTDTQYF

clone_size: .
j_call: TRBJ1-1
v_call: TRBV7-9
d_call: .
cdr3_nt: TGTGCCAGCAGCTCCACAGGGAGCTGGACTGAAGCTTTCTTT
cdr3_aa: CASSSTGSWTEAFF

clone_size: .
j_call: TRBJ1-5
v_call: TRBV6-1
d_call: .
cdr3_nt: TGTGCCAGCAGCCAAGGGACCGGGAATCAGCCCCAGCATTTT
cdr3_aa: CASSQGTGNQPQHF

clone_size: few
j_call: TRBJ2-4
v_call: TRBV19
d_call: TRBD1
cdr3_nt: TGTGCCAGTAGTATTTTCCTTAGGGCAGGGGGCGGCAAAAACATTCAGTACTTC
cdr3_aa: CASSIFLRAGGGKNIQYF

clone_size: .
j_call: TRBJ2-4
v_call: TRBV5-4
d_call: .
cdr3_nt: TGTGCCAGCAGCACAACGTGGGCCCACCCGGGGACGGACATTCAGTACTTC
cdr3_aa: CASSTTWAHPGTDIQYF

clone_size: few
j_call: TRBJ1-3
v_call: TRBV29-1
d_call: .
cdr3_nt: TGCAGCGCCACGAGCGGCAGCTCTGGAAACACCATATATTTT
cdr3_aa: CSATSGSSGNTIYF

clone_size: many
j_call: TRBJ2-2
v_call: TRBV5-1
d_call: TRBD2
cdr3_nt: TGCGCCAGCAGCACCCCGTATTTAGCGGGGGGTACGACCGGGGAGCTGTTTTTT
cdr3_aa: CASSTPYLAGGTTGELFF

clone_size: many
j_call: TRBJ2-7
v_call: TRBV20-1
d_call: .
cdr3_nt: TGCAGTGCAACAGGCCGGGCCTACGAGCAGTACTTC
cdr3_aa: CSATGRAYEQYF

clone_size: .
j_call: TRBJ1-5
v_call: TRBV6-6
d_call: .
cdr3_nt: TGTGCCAGCAGTTACTCGAACGGTCAGCCCCAGCATTTT
cdr3_aa: CASSYSNGQPQHF

clone_size: many
j_call: TRBJ1-2
v_call: TRBV6-2/TRBV6-3
d_call: .
cdr3_nt: TGTGCCAGCAGTCCCCAGGGCTTCAATGGCTACACCTTC
cdr3_aa: CASSPQGFNGYTF

clone_size: .
j_call: TRBJ1-2
v_call: TRBV19
d_call: .
cdr3_nt: TGTGCCAGTAGTACCACATCCGGCGTTCGGGGCTATGGCTACACCTTC
cdr3_aa: CASSTTSGVRGYGYTF

clone_size: .
j_call: TRBJ2-5
v_call: TRBV7-8
d_call: TRBD1
cdr3_nt: TGTGCCAGCAGCCTATCGGACAGGGTGGAGACCCAGTACTTC
cdr3_aa: CASSLSDRVETQYF

clone_size: .
j_call: TRBJ2-5
v_call: TRBV3-1
d_call: .
cdr3_nt: TGTGCCAGCAAACCAGGACAGAGACAAGAGACCCAGTACTTC
cdr3_aa: CASKPGQRQETQYF

clone_size: .
j_call: TRBJ1-1
v_call: TRBV11-2
d_call: .
cdr3_nt: TGTGCCAGCAGCCAGTGGAGGGACACTGAAGCTTTCTTT
cdr3_aa: CASSQWRDTEAFF

clone_size: many
j_call: TRBJ2-7
v_call: TRBV12-5
d_call: TRBD1
cdr3_nt: TGTGCTAGTGGACCTCGGGACAGCGGTGCCTACGAGCAGTACTTC
cdr3_aa: CASGPRDSGAYEQYF

clone_size: few
j_call: TRBJ2-5
v_call: TRBV27
d_call: TRBD1
cdr3_nt: TGTGCCAGCTCGACCATCGGGACAGGAGGTTGGACGGAGACCCAGTACTTC
cdr3_aa: CASSTIGTGGWTETQYF

clone_size: many
j_call: TRBJ2-1
v_call: TRBV11-2
d_call: TRBD1
cdr3_nt: TGTGCCAGCAGCATACGGGACAGGGTCCACAATGAGCAGTTCTTC
cdr3_aa: CASSIRDRVHNEQFF

clone_size: many
j_call: TRBJ2-7
v_call: TRBV7-8
d_call: TRBD2
cdr3_nt: TGTGCCAGCAGCTTAGAGTGGGAGGGGCTCTACGAGCAGTACTTC
cdr3_aa: CASSLEWEGLYEQYF

clone_size: .
j_call: TRBJ1-1
v_call: TRBV6-2/TRBV6-3
d_call: TRBD1
cdr3_nt: TGTGCCAGCAGGACAGGGGTACCGAACACTGAAGCTTTCTTT
cdr3_aa: CASRTGVPNTEAFF

clone_size: many
j_call: TRBJ2-7
v_call: TRBV10-1
d_call: .
cdr3_nt: TGCGCCAGCAGTGAAGGGGACTCCCGCTACGAGCAGTACTTC
cdr3_aa: CASSEGDSRYEQYF

clone_size: few
j_call: TRBJ2-5
v_call: TRBV7-2
d_call: .
cdr3_nt: TGTGCCAGCAGCTTCCACAATCAAGAGACCCAGTACTTC
cdr3_aa: CASSFHNQETQYF

clone_size: .
j_call: TRBJ2-7
v_call: TRBV5-4
d_call: TRBD2
cdr3_nt: TGTGCCAGCAGCGAAAGGGTCCTGGGACTAGCAGGTGACGAGCAGTACTTC
cdr3_aa: CASSERVLGLAGDEQYF

clone_size: .
j_call: TRBJ2-5
v_call: TRBV4-2
d_call: TRBD2
cdr3_nt: TGTGCCAGCAGCCAAGATCCTCCAGCGGGGGGTCAAGAGACCCAGTACTTC
cdr3_aa: CASSQDPPAGGQETQYF

clone_size: .
j_call: TRBJ2-1
v_call: TRBV5-6
d_call: TRBD2
cdr3_nt: TGTGCCAGCAGCTGCCACCTCAACGAGGCGGGGGTTCCCTACAATGAGCAGTTCTTC
cdr3_aa: CASSCHLNEAGVPYNEQFF

clone_size: .
j_call: TRBJ2-2
v_call: TRBV7-3
d_call: TRBD2
cdr3_nt: TGTGCCAGCAGCTTAGAGAGGGAGCGGGGGAGATACACCGGGGAGCTGTTTTTT
cdr3_aa: CASSLERERGRYTGELFF

clone_size: .
j_call: TRBJ1-2
v_call: TRBV5-4
d_call: .
cdr3_nt: TGTGCCAGCAGCTTGTTAGACACGTATGGCTACACCTTC
cdr3_aa: CASSLLDTYGYTF

clone_size: few
j_call: TRBJ2-7
v_call: TRBV5-1
d_call: .
cdr3_nt: TGCGCCAGCAGCCCGGGGGCGTCCTACGAGCAGTACTTC
cdr3_aa: CASSPGASYEQYF

clone_size: .
j_call: TRBJ2-5
v_call: TRBV27
d_call: TRBD2
cdr3_nt: TGTGCCAGCAGTTCCCGACTAGCGGGGGGTCCGGAGACCCAGTACTTC
cdr3_aa: CASSSRLAGGPETQYF

clone_size: .
j_call: TRBJ2-7
v_call: TRBV7-9
d_call: TRBD2
cdr3_nt: TGTGCCAGCAGCTTAGCGTCGACTAGCGGCGGCTACGAGCAGTACTTC
cdr3_aa: CASSLASTSGGYEQYF